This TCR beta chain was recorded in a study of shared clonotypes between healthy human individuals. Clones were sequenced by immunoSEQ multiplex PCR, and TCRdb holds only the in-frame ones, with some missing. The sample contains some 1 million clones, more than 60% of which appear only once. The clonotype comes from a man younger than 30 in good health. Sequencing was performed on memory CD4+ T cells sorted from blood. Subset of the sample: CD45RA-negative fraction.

The CDR3 loop reads CASSSLQGINEQYF. The CDR3 DNA sequence: TGTGCCAGCAGCTCCCTACAGGGGATCAACGAGCAGTACTTC. V and J are TRBV13 and TRBJ2-7; TRBD1 agrees at 7 bases. CDR3 length: 14 residues. CDR1 is PRHDT and CDR2 is FYEKMQ in the germline V gene (reference sequence). V dropped 4 bases and J dropped 5; count of bases not matched to a gene: 8. Drawing the rest from reference TRBV13 and TRBJ2-7, the complete variable domain is AAGVIQSPRHLIKEKRETATLKCYPIPRHDTVYWYQQGPGQDPQFLISFYEKMQSDKGSIPDRFSAQQFSDYHSELNMSSLELGDSALYFCASSSLQGINEQYFGPGTRLTVT.